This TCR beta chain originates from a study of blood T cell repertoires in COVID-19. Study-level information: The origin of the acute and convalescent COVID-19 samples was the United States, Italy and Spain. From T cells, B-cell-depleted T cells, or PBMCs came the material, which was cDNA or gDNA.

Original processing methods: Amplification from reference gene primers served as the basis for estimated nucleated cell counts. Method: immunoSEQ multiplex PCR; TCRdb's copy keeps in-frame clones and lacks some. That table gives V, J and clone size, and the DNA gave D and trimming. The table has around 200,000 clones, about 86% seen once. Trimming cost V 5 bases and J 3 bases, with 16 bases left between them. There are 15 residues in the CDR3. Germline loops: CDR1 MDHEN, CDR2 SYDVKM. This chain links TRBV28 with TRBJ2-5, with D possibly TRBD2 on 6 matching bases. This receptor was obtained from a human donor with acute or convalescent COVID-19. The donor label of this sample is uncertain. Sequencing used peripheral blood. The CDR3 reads CASSPRLGEEETQYF. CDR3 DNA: TGTGCCAGCAGTCCCCGACTAGGTGAGGAAGAGACCCAGTACTTC.